This T cell receptor (beta chain) came from a study of blood T cell repertoires in COVID-19. Trimming took off 0 bases at V and 7 bases at J, with 9 bases between the two ends. Germline CDR1 is PRHDT and CDR2 is FYEKMQ (reference sequence). The length of the CDR3 is 13 residues. TCRdb keeps only in-frame clones here, not all; method: immunoSEQ multiplex PCR. The table records about 130,000 clones, 70% to 90% of them present only once. Participant ages covered about 18 to 89 years across 25 or so US areas. Sequencing used PBMCs or T cells enriched from blood (not recorded which). This TCR derives from a woman aged 45-65 years who had recovered from COVID-19. J is TRBJ1-1 and V is TRBV13, with unresolved D. The CDR3: CASSLGRGIEAFF. The CDR3 bases are TGTGCCAGCAGCTTAGGCCGGGGTATTGAAGCTTTCTTT.